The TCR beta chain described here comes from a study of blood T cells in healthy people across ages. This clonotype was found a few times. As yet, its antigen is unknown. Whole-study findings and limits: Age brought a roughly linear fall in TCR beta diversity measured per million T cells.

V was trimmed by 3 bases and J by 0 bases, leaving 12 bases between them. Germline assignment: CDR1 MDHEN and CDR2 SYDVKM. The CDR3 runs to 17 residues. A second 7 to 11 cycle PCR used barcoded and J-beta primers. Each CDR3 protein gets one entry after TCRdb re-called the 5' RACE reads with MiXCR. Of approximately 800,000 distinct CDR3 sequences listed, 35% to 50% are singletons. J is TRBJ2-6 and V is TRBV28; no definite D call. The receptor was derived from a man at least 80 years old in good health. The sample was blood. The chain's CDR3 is CASSLAKISSGANVLTF. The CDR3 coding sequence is TGTGCCAGCAGTTTGGCAAAAATCAGCTCTGGGGCCAACGTCCTGACTTTC. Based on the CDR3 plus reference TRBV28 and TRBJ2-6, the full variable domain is DVKVTQSSRYLVKRTGEKVFLECVQDMDHENMFWYRQDPGLGLRLIYFSYDVKMKEKGDIPEGYSVSREKKERFSLILESASTNQTSMYLCASSLAKISSGANVLTFGAGSRLTVL.